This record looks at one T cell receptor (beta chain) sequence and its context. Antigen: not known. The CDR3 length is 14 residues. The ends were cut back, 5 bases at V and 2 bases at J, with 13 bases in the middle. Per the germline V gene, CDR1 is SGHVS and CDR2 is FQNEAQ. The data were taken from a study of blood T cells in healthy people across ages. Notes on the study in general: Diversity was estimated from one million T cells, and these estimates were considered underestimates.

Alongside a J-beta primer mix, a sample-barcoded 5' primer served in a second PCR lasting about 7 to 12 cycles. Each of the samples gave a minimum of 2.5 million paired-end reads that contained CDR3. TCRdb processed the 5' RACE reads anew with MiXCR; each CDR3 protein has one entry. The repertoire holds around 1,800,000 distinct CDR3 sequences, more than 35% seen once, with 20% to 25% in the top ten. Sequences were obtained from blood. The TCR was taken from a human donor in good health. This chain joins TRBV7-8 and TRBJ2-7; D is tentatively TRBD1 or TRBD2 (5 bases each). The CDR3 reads CASSARDGPYEQYF. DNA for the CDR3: TGTGCCAGCAGCGCCCGGGACGGACCCTACGAGCAGTACTTC.